This is a list of T cell receptor beta chains from one sample in a study of cytomegalovirus exposure and HLA in healthy donors. The assay was immunoSEQ multiplex PCR, and TCRdb's table has in-frame clones only and misses some. The sample lists roughly 160,000 clones; approximately 80% were seen once. Sequenced input: PBMCs. Receptors originate from a boy between 2 and 15 years old in good health and CMV-seronegative. Both conserved end residues are part of each CDR3. Fields, in order: D gene, clone size, J gene, V gene, CDR3 protein. A D gene is named only where the DNA matches it firmly. Size is stated for part of the rows, as once, few or many counts, or as a class when the clone is expanded.

TRBD1	-	TRBJ1-2	TRBV5-6	CASSLGTGDGYTF
TRBD2	-	TRBJ2-3	TRBV13	CASSSGLAGLDTQYF
-	-	TRBJ2-3	TRBV7-2	CASSFPGGTDTQYF
-	few	TRBJ1-1	TRBV6-1	CASSDDRRQEAFF
TRBD2	-	TRBJ2-1	TRBV7-2	CASSWTSGGSNEQFF
TRBD1	-	TRBJ1-5	TRBV15	CATSQDREVLNQPQHF
-	once	TRBJ2-7	TRBV5-4	CASSRDHTGEQYF
-	-	TRBJ1-2	TRBV6-1	CANSARLGGTRYGYTF
-	-	TRBJ2-1	TRBV6-1	CASSEPLTKQFF
-	-	TRBJ2-1	TRBV25-1	CASSEQVAGKFSEQFF
-	-	TRBJ1-2	TRBV25-1	CASSELVGGYTF
-	-	TRBJ2-2	TRBV14	CASSQDRVASYTGELFF
-	-	TRBJ2-1	TRBV27	CASSLSESPGEQFF
-	-	TRBJ2-3	TRBV5-8	CASSLASSVNTDTQYF
-	-	TRBJ1-1	TRBV30	CAWSPGRGTEAFF
-	once	TRBJ2-1	TRBV6-1	CASSDFFEQFF
TRBD2	-	TRBJ2-3	TRBV13	CASSIGTSSTDTQYF
TRBD1	-	TRBJ2-7	TRBV5-6	CASSGDSYEQYF
-	few	TRBJ2-1	TRBV10-3	CAISERGINEQFF
-	-	TRBJ2-5	TRBV7-2	CASSLVYRETQYF
-	few	TRBJ1-2	TRBV5-6	CASSSSNYGYTF
TRBD1	once	TRBJ1-2	TRBV19	CASSTPGQLNYGYTF
-	-	TRBJ1-3	TRBV29-1	CSVIQASGNTIYF
TRBD2	-	TRBJ2-5	TRBV14	CASSQESRLAGGSETQYF
TRBD1	-	TRBJ2-7	TRBV6-5	CASRSPGQGRDEQYF
TRBD2	-	TRBJ2-1	TRBV4-2	CASSQAPAGGQGNEQFF
TRBD1	-	TRBJ1-2	TRBV9	CASSVAWDSTNYGYTF
-	-	TRBJ2-1	TRBV4-3	CASSQEARDTTNEQFF
-	-	TRBJ2-2	TRBV7-2	CASSLSLVGELFF
TRBD1	-	TRBJ1-3	TRBV7-9	CASSLGFGDRGPGNTIYF
-	-	TRBJ1-6	TRBV2	CASSEVRDNSPLHF
-	-	TRBJ1-2	TRBV7-8	CASSPLDRYGYTF
TRBD1	-	TRBJ1-1	TRBV6-5	CASSYYRSDRTEAFF
-	-	TRBJ2-7	TRBV5-5	CASSLGRISYEQYF
-	-	TRBJ1-2	TRBV9	CASGETGADGYTF
-	-	TRBJ2-5	TRBV6-1	CASSPLRSGQETQYF
-	-	TRBJ2-5	TRBV5-6	CASSKPGLGETQYF
-	-	TRBJ2-1	TRBV9	CASALSSYNEQFF
TRBD2	once	TRBJ2-1	TRBV6-5	CASSATSGVNEQFF
TRBD2	-	TRBJ2-1	TRBV7-6	CASSLIAGGYNEQFF
TRBD2	-	TRBJ2-7	TRBV7-2	CASSPEGLAGRYEQYF
TRBD1	few	TRBJ2-5	TRBV4-2	CASSQRQGASETQYF
-	few	TRBJ2-7	TRBV27	CASKPRHYYEQYF
-	-	TRBJ2-7	TRBV27	CASSLSSTATYEQYF
-	-	TRBJ2-7	TRBV5-4	CASSLERYYEQYF